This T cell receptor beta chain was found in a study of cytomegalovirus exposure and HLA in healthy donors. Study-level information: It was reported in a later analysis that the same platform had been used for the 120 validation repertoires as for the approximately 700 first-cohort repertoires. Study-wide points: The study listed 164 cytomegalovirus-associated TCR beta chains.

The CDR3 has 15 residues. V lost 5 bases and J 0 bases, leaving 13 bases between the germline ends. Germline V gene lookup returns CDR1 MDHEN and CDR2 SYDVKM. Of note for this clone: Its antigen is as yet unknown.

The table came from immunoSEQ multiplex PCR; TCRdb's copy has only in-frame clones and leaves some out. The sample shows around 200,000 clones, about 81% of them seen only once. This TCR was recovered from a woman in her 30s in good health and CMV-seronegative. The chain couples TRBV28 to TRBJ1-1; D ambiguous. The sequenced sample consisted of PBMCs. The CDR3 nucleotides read TGTGCCAGCAGTCGGGCGGGAAACATGAACACTGAAGCTTTCTTT. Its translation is CASSRAGNMNTEAFF.